The 25 T cell receptor beta chains listed next were all sequenced from one sample in a study of beta chain features in type 1 diabetes. Regarding the study as a whole: For Type 1 diabetes patients, all four CD4+ subsets carried TCRB CDR3s that were moderately but significantly shorter.

Their cognate antigens are unknown. The investigators reverse transcribed all of the isolated RNA, so they sequenced expressed TCRB transcripts. Measured with immunoSEQ multiplex PCR; TCRdb has only the in-frame clones, and not every one. Of some 330,000 clones in the sample, over 10% were seen once. Sequencing was performed on naive CD4+ T cells from blood. These receptors all come from a woman in her late teens or twenties with type 1 diabetes.

J is TRBJ2-1 and V is TRBV5-8; the D is unclear. Per the germline V gene, CDR1 is SGHTS and CDR2 is YDEGEE. This CDR3 has 16 residues. V lost 4 bases, J lost 9 bases, and 23 bases lay in between. The CDR3 sequence: CASSRFSGSVWLEQFF. The CDR3 DNA sequence: TGTGCCAGCAGCCGATTTTCCGGGTCGGTCTGGCTTGAGCAGTTCTTC.

This clone was seen a handful of times. CDR3 residues: CASSAPGKSYEQYF. Here the CDR3 DNA reads TGTGCCAGCAGTGCCCCGGGGAAATCCTACGAGCAGTACTTC. The chain joins TRBV9 to TRBJ2-7; maybe TRBD2 (5 bases). Germline assignment: CDR1 SGDLS and CDR2 YYNGEE. The CDR3 runs to 14 residues. V lost 5 bases and J lost 1, with 13 bases in between.

This clone was seen a few times. The V and J genes are TRBV2 and TRBJ1-5; the D is unclear. Trimming removed 6 bases from V and 0 bases from J, with 9 bases in between. The CDR3 has 14 residues. Germline-derived CDR1 and CDR2 are SNHLY and FYNNEI. The CDR3 loop is CASSVEGSNQPQHF. The CDR3 DNA is TGTGCCAGCAGCGTGGAGGGTAGCAATCAGCCCCAGCATTTT.

In this sample, this clone turned up a few times. V usage is TRBV29-1 and J usage is TRBJ1-5, with D hard to call. CDR1 and CDR2 from the germline V gene are SQVTM and ANQGSEA. The CDR3 has 13 residues. The germline V and J ends were trimmed by 4 bases and 6 bases, with 13 bases remaining between them. CDR3 loop: CSVVRDRGQPQHF. DNA of the CDR3: TGCAGCGTTGTGAGGGATCGAGGTCAGCCCCAGCATTTT.

The chain carries TRBV7-9 and TRBJ2-1; 7 bases align to TRBD1. With 6 bases clipped from V and 7 bases from J, the junction kept 9 bases outside the gene matches. The CDR3 covers 14 residues. Germline V gene lookup returns CDR1 SEHNR and CDR2 FQNEAQ (reference sequence). CDR3 coding DNA: TGTGCCAGCAGACATGACAGGGACCAAAATGAGCAGTTCTTC. Translated: CASRHDRDQNEQFF. The whole variable domain, filled in from reference TRBV7-9 and TRBJ2-1, reads DTGVSQNPRHKITKRGQNVTFRCDPISEHNRLYWYRQTLGQGPEFLTYFQNEAQLEKSRLLSDRFSAERPKGSFSTLEIQRTEQGDSAMYLCASRHDRDQNEQFFGPGTRLTVL.

In this sample, this clone turned up a few times. The V gene is TRBV5-4, the J gene TRBJ2-1; 9 nucleotides agree with TRBD2. The CDR3 covers 16 residues. Germline-derived CDR1 and CDR2 are SGHNT and YYREEE (reference sequence). The V gene end was trimmed by 3 bases and the J gene end by 6 bases; junction bases not matched to a gene: 10. CDR3 loop: CASSSSGGRAANEQFF. DNA for the CDR3: TGTGCCAGCAGCTCCTCCGGCGGGAGGGCCGCCAATGAGCAGTTCTTC.

This clone was counted a few times. The chain couples TRBV5-4 to TRBJ2-1, with 7 bases identical to TRBD2. CDR3 size: 15 residues. Germline values: CDR1 SGHNT, CDR2 YYREEE (reference sequence). V was pared by 1 base and J by 5 bases, with 6 bases of the junction left unmatched. The DNA for the CDR3 is TGTGCCAGCAGCTTGTCGACTAGCCCTAACAATGAGCAGTTCTTC. Protein: CASSLSTSPNNEQFF.

Of note for this clone: The same CDR3 also results from other DNA sequences found in this sample. The chain carries TRBV7-2 and TRBJ2-2, with D unresolved. The V and J ends lost 3 bases and 7 bases respectively, with 3 bases between them. This CDR3 has 11 residues. Germline V CDR1 and CDR2: SGHTA, FQGNSA. The CDR3 region has the DNA TGTGCCAGCAGCTTTCTCGGGGAGCTGTTTTTT. Its translation: CASSFLGELFF.

CDR3 coding DNA: TGTGCCAGCAGTTACTTTGGGACAGGGGTCGGTTCACCCCTCCACTTT. The encoded protein is CASSYFGTGVGSPLHF. The rearrangement joins TRBV6-5 to TRBJ1-6; 10 bases match TRBD1. Germline loops: CDR1 MNHEY, CDR2 SVGAGI. The V and J ends lost 1 base and 9 bases, in that order; junction bases with no gene match: 6. This CDR3 has 16 amino acids.

This clone was found a few times. The rearrangement joins TRBV29-1 to TRBJ1-1; D not certain. CDR3 size: 10 residues. Between the trimmed V and J ends, which lost 5 bases and 3 bases, there was a span of 4 bases. Germline-derived CDR1 and CDR2 are SQVTM and ANQGSEA. The CDR3, as DNA: TGCAGCGTTCGGGACACTGAAGCTTTCTTT. This gives the protein CSVRDTEAFF.

This clone was observed a few times. The chain recombines TRBV5-1 with TRBJ2-2; D is uncertain. This CDR3 has 15 amino acids. V lost 0 bases, J lost 1 base, and 7 bases lay in between. The germline CDR1 and CDR2 sequences are SGHRS and YFSETQ. In nucleotides, the CDR3 is TGCGCCAGCAGCTTGGTGTCAGAGAACACCGGGGAGCTGTTTTTT. As protein: CASSLVSENTGELFF.

The chain couples TRBV19 to TRBJ2-5, with D possibly being TRBD1 (5 bases). Germline V lookup: CDR1 LNHDA, CDR2 SQIVND (reference sequence). The CDR3 loop spans 12 amino acids. Trimming cost V 9 bases and J 0 bases, with 8 bases left between them. The CDR3 loop reads CASRQNQETQYF. DNA for the CDR3: TGTGCCAGCAGACAGAACCAAGAGACCCAGTACTTC.

In its sample, this clone was seen a few times. The chain joins TRBV30 to TRBJ2-5; 7 positions agree with TRBD2. V dropped 2 bases and J dropped 5; count of bases not matched to a gene: 5. Germline V gene sequence: CDR1 GTSNPN, CDR2 SVGIG (reference sequence). The CDR3 covers 13 residues. The CDR3 nucleotides read TGTGCCTGGAGTAGCTTGGGGGGGGAGACCCAGTACTTC. Its translation: CAWSSLGGETQYF.

This clone came up a few times. The chain employs TRBV9 and TRBJ1-6, with 8 nucleotides matching TRBD1. Per germline, CDR1 SGDLS and CDR2 YYNGEE. The length of the CDR3 is 15 residues. After removal of 5 bases from V and 10 bases from J, the junction contained 11 bases not matched to a gene. The DNA for the CDR3 is TGTGCCAGCAGTGCGGACAGGGACTCCACCTCACCCCTCCACTTT. Translated, it gives CASSADRDSTSPLHF.

This clone occurred a few times. The chain couples TRBV7-2 to TRBJ1-1; tentatively, D is TRBD1 (5 bases). V lost 4 bases and J lost 5, with 8 bases in between. CDR3 length equals 12 residues. Germline V gene data show CDR1 as SGHTA and CDR2 as FQGNSA. This chain's CDR3 is CASSSGGTEAFF. The CDR3 DNA is TGTGCCAGCAGCTCCGGGGGGACTGAAGCTTTCTTT.

This clone occurred a few times. The rearrangement links TRBV7-2 to TRBJ2-7, with D maybe TRBD2 (7 bases). The CDR3 covers 17 residues. The germline CDR1 and CDR2 sequences are SGHTA and FQGNSA. V shed 1 base and J shed 1 base, with 17 bases lying between them. CDR3 nucleotides: TGTGCCAGCAGCTTAGGAGGGGGGGCACCCCTTTCCTACGAGCAGTACTTC. Its protein product is CASSLGGGAPLSYEQYF.

This clone has only a few counts. The chain has TRBV28 and TRBJ2-7, with 11 bases matching TRBD2. Germline V lookup: CDR1 MDHEN, CDR2 SYDVKM. J was trimmed by 3 bases and V by 6 bases; bases with no gene match: 7. There are 15 residues in the CDR3. The CDR3 loop reads CASSQLTSGSYEQYF. CDR3 sequence (DNA): TGTGCCAGCAGCCAACTCACTAGCGGGAGCTACGAGCAGTACTTC.

J is TRBJ1-1 and V is TRBV5-1; TRBD1 might be the D (5 bases). CDR1 and CDR2 from the germline V gene are SGHRS and YFSETQ. CDR3 length: 14 residues. V gave up 1 base and J gave up 1 base, with 8 bases separating them. CDR3 in amino acids: CASSLQGANTEAFF. CDR3 sequence (DNA): TGCGCCAGCAGCTTGCAAGGGGCGAACACTGAAGCTTTCTTT.

Only a few counts were recorded for this clone. The chain links TRBV30 to TRBJ1-4, with D possibly TRBD1 on 6 matching bases. CDR1 GTSNPN and CDR2 SVGIG come from the germline V gene (reference sequence). CDR3 length: 16 residues. Trimming took 3 bases from V and 10 from J, leaving 24 bases between them. The CDR3 sequence is CAWRVPGGASSGKLFF. CDR3 sequence (DNA): TGTGCCTGGAGAGTACCGGGGGGGGCGTCGTCGGGAAAACTGTTTTTT.

The sample holds a few counts of this clone. The V and J genes are TRBV18 and TRBJ1-1; D unclear. CDR1 is KGHSH, CDR2 LQKENI, per germline. Trimming removed 3 bases at V and 0 bases at J, with 14 bases between. CDR3 length equals 16 residues. DNA of the CDR3: TGTGCCAGCTCACCCAGCCCGGCGGGATTGAACACTGAAGCTTTCTTT. It specifies CASSPSPAGLNTEAFF.

This clone was counted only a few times. J is TRBJ2-3 and V is TRBV19; D is uncertain. CDR1 LNHDA and CDR2 SQIVND come from the germline V gene (reference sequence). Trimming stripped 0 bases from V and 6 bases from J, with 4 bases between. This CDR3 region has 12 residues. CDR3 sequence reads: CASSIDRDTQYF. CDR3 nucleotide sequence: TGTGCCAGTAGTATAGATCGGGATACGCAGTATTTT.

There are a few counts of this clone. The sample carries other DNA sequences with the same CDR3. This chain connects TRBV6-5 to TRBJ2-5; possibly TRBD2 for D (5 bases). The CDR3 has 12 residues. V dropped 4 bases and J dropped 4 bases, with 7 bases sitting between them. Germline CDR1 MNHEY, CDR2 SVGAGI. CDR3 coding DNA: TGTGCCAGCAGTTCTGGAGGAGAGACCCAGTACTTC. Protein sequence: CASSSGGETQYF.

This clone has just a few counts. V and J are TRBV9 and TRBJ1-6; D is undetermined. CDR3 length: 15 amino acids. Trimming removed 1 base at V and 7 bases at J, with 12 bases between. Germline V gene sequence: CDR1 SGDLS, CDR2 YYNGEE. In nucleotides, the CDR3 is TGTGCCAGCAGCGTAAGTGGGGAGGGCAATTCACCCCTCCACTTT. Its translation: CASSVSGEGNSPLHF.

This clone was counted between two and nine times. V and J are TRBV5-1 and TRBJ2-7, with a possible D match to TRBD2 (5 bases). Germline CDR1 reads SGHRS; CDR2 reads YFSETQ. The V end lost 0 bases, the J end lost 6 bases, and 7 bases lay between the germline ends. This CDR3 has 12 residues. The CDR3 protein is CASSLELGEQYF. The CDR3 nucleotides read TGCGCCAGCAGCTTGGAACTAGGCGAGCAGTACTTC.

For this clone: A junction boundary mismatches the germline segment, possibly from a read error. The chain combines TRBV13 with TRBJ1-6, with D maybe TRBD1 (6 bases). Germline CDR1 PRHDT, CDR2 FYEKMQ (reference sequence). This CDR3 contains 16 residues. The CDR3 loop reads CASTLQRGTDNSPLHF. CDR3 sequence (DNA): TGTGCCAGCACCTTACAGAGGGGGACGGATAATTCACCCCTCCACTTT.